This TCR beta chain was recovered during a study of technical replicates of blood from a few donors. The CDR3 extends over 18 amino acids. Per germline, CDR1 SGHNT and CDR2 YENEEA. After removal of 3 bases from V and 2 bases from J, the junction contained 14 bases not matched to a gene. Profiled with immunoSEQ multiplex PCR; TCRdb holds only in-frame clones, not every one. The data hold tens of thousands of clones, with roughly nine tenths observed a single time. The chain joins TRBV11-3 to TRBJ2-5; 8 nucleotides match TRBD2. This clonotype originated in a human donor in good health. The source material was T cells isolated from PBMCs. CDR3 in amino acids: CASSFPITPLAEQETQYF. The CDR3 DNA is TGTGCCAGCAGCTTCCCTATCACCCCACTAGCGGAACAAGAGACCCAGTACTTC. Supplemented by reference TRBV11-3 and TRBJ2-5, the full variable domain reads EAGVVQSPRYKIIEKKQPVAFWCNPISGHNTLYWYLQNLGQGPELLIRYENEEAVDDSQLPKDRFSAERLKGVDSTLKIQPAELGDSAVYLCASSFPITPLAEQETQYFGPGTRLLVL.